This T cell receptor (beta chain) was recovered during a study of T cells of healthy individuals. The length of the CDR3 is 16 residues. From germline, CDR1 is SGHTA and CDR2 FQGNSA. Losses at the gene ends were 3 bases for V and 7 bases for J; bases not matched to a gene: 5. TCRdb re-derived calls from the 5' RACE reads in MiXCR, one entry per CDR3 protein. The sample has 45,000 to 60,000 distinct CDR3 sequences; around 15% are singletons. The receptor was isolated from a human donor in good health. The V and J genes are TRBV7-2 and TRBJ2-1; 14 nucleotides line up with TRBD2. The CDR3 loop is CASSFTRLAGGNEQFF. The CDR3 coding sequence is TGTGCCAGCAGCTTTACTAGACTAGCGGGGGGGAATGAGCAGTTCTTC.